This TCR beta chain is drawn from a study of OX40 agonist ivuxolimab in advanced cancers. Study as a whole: Patients received the agonistic anti-OX40 (CD134) antibody ivuxolimab. Broader study findings: It was also the case that some nonresponders had low normalized T-cell clonal expansion. Doses of 0.1 to 3.0 mg/kg were accompanied by clonal expansion of CD4+ and CD8+ blood T cells by week 6.

Notes on this clone: As yet, its antigen is unknown.

This CDR3 spans 15 amino acids. The ends were cut back, 2 bases at V and 5 bases at J, with 16 bases in the middle. Germline V CDR1 and CDR2: KGHSH, LQKENI. With autoimmune disease history or systemic immunosuppression, patients were excluded. Profiled with immunoSEQ multiplex PCR; TCRdb holds only in-frame clones, not every one. The top ten clones hold 1.5% to 2% of a sample with about 49,000 clones, about 88% of them seen once. The input for sequencing was CD4+ or CD8+ T cells sorted from blood, taken in a trial of the OX40 agonist ivuxolimab. The chain has TRBV18 and TRBJ2-7; D possibly corresponds to TRBD2 (6 bases). This clonotype was sampled from an adult with an advanced solid tumor such as melanoma, head and neck, liver or kidney cancer. For the CDR3, the DNA is TGTGCCAGCTCACCAAGGGTGGAGGGCACTGACGAGCAGTACTTC. Its translation: CASSPRVEGTDEQYF.